One and the same sample provided the 9 T cell receptor beta chains below, sequenced in a study of control samples from healthy donors and cancer patients. Sequencing was performed with immunoSEQ multiplex PCR; in TCRdb, only in-frame clones are kept and a portion is missing. The sample consists of around 94,000 clones, just over 90% of them appearing once. Sequences were obtained from blood. These receptors were obtained from a woman under 40 in good health.

This sequence joins TRBV5-4 and TRBJ2-1; TRBD1 matches at 7 bases. Germline trimming cut 4 bases from V and 8 bases from J; bases unmatched to any gene: 9. The CDR3 runs to 14 residues. Germline assignment: CDR1 SGHNT and CDR2 YYREEE (reference sequence). The CDR3 DNA follows: TGTGCCAGCAGCCCGGACAGGTTCCGCGATGAGCAGTTCTTC. Amino acid sequence: CASSPDRFRDEQFF.

There are a few counts of this clone. The genes are TRBV6-1 and TRBJ2-1, with a weak D call TRBD2 (6 bases). Germline CDR1 reads MNHNS; CDR2 reads SASEGT. This CDR3 has 15 residues. V lost 0 bases and J 3 bases, leaving 9 bases between the germline ends. The CDR3 DNA reads as TGTGCCAGCAGTGAAGCAAGTAGCGGCTACAATGAGCAGTTCTTC. This sequence encodes CASSEASSGYNEQFF.

The J gene is TRBJ2-7, the V gene TRBV11-1; no clear D. CDR1 is SGHAT, CDR2 FQDESV, per germline (reference sequence). This CDR3 has 13 amino acids. V dropped 5 bases and J dropped 4 bases, with 12 bases sitting between them. This chain's CDR3 is CASSLPPSYEQYF. CDR3 DNA: TGTGCCAGCAGCCTCCCCCCTTCGTACGAGCAGTACTTC.

The V call is TRBV28, the J call TRBJ2-7; TRBD2 is a possible D gene (6 bases). The CDR3 spans 15 residues. The V and J ends lost 2 bases and 3 bases respectively, with 14 bases between them. Germline V CDR1 and CDR2: MDHEN, SYDVKM. The CDR3 coding sequence is TGTGCCAGCAGTTTAGTTTCGGGAGAAGTCTACGAGCAGTACTTC. This encodes CASSLVSGEVYEQYF.

This clone was seen only once. The chain couples TRBV5-1 to TRBJ2-7; 8 positions agree with TRBD2. This CDR3 region has 14 residues. The V gene end was trimmed by 7 bases and the J gene end by 2 bases; junction bases not matched to a gene: 8. In germline, CDR1 is SGHRS, CDR2 YFSETQ. Here the CDR3 reads CASWGGGTPYEQYF. The DNA for the CDR3 is TGCGCCAGCTGGGGCGGGGGGACACCCTACGAGCAGTACTTC.

The chain carries TRBV6-5 and TRBJ2-5, with D hard to call. CDR1 is MNHEY and CDR2 is SVGAGI in the germline V gene. CDR3 size: 14 residues. V was clipped by 5 bases and J by 3 bases, with 13 bases between them. CDR3 in DNA: TGTGCCAGCAGTCGCTTGGGCTATAAAGAGACCCAGTACTTC. Translated: CASSRLGYKETQYF.

This chain links TRBV7-3 with TRBJ2-1, with D perhaps TRBD1 (6 bases). V dropped 5 bases and J dropped 8 bases, with 19 bases sitting between them. The CDR3 is made up of 15 amino acids. The germline CDR1 and CDR2 sequences are SGHTA and FQGTGA. CDR3 sequence: CASSQTGTPGDEQFF. For the CDR3, the DNA is TGTGCCAGCAGCCAGACCGGGACCCCAGGGGATGAGCAGTTCTTC.

The chain carries TRBV3-1 (or the pseudogene TRBV3-2) and TRBJ2-5, with TRBD2 as a possible D gene (6 bases). This CDR3 contains 17 residues. Trimming stripped 3 bases from V and 0 bases from J, with 17 bases between. Germline V CDR1 and CDR2: LGHDT, YNNKEL (reference sequence). The CDR3 nucleotides are TGTGCCAGCAGCCAGTCAACCGGGACTTTGTACCAAGAGACCCAGTACTTC. Translating gives CASSQSTGTLYQETQYF.

The chain links TRBV19 to TRBJ2-1; 10 positions agree with TRBD1. This CDR3 has 15 residues. Per the germline V gene, CDR1 is LNHDA and CDR2 is SQIVND (reference sequence). V lost 7 bases, J lost 4 bases, and 7 bases stayed unmatched. The CDR3 nucleotides read TGTGCCAGTAATAACCGGGACAGGGGATACAATGAGCAGTTCTTC. It codes for CASNNRDRGYNEQFF.